This TCR beta chain was found in a study of shared clonotypes between healthy human individuals. TCRdb's copy holds only in-frame clones and misses some; the assay was immunoSEQ multiplex PCR. The repertoire holds around 450,000 clones, with about 76% as singletons. The CDR3 runs to 15 residues. Germline loops: CDR1 SGHRS, CDR2 YFSETQ. Unmatched junction bases numbered 2, after V lost 4 bases and J lost 2 bases. Donors included only healthy HIV-negative adults lacking recent acute infections or vaccinations. For unsorted samples, genomic DNA was extracted from around 96 million PBMCs. Remarks on this clone: No antigen is known for it. Only one base separates this from a far larger clonotype, so it likely reflects a read error. The identical CDR3 is also encoded by other nucleotide sequences in the sample.

Notes on the study in general: Sharing of clonotypes among donors was expected to vary with sequencing depth. Blood was the sole source, and tissue repertoires probably differ.

The sequence came from a middle-aged woman in good health. Some clones in this sample may be carry-over from other donors' samples. The specimen was PBMCs. The chain recombines TRBV5-1 with TRBJ2-1, with 11 bases lining up with TRBD1. CDR3 sequence: CASSPGQGAYNEQFF. The DNA of the CDR3 is TGCGCCAGCAGCCCGGGACAGGGGGCCTACAATGAGCAGTTCTTC.